This is a list of T cell receptor beta chains from one sample in a study of vaccination effects on CD4 cells after COVID-19. These receptors' antigens are unknown. Here immunoSEQ multiplex PCR was the method, and the copy in TCRdb shows in-frame clones only, minus some. The sample includes tens of thousands of clones, around two thirds seen only once; the top ten take less than 40%. The input for sequencing was CD4+ T cells from PBMCs cultured with a peptide pool, taken before COVID-19 vaccination. Every receptor here comes from a human donor who had a prior SARS-CoV-2 infection. Each CDR3 is given with its conserved first and last residue. Each record gives: V gene, CDR3 length, clone size, D gene, J gene, CDR3 DNA, CDR3 protein. The D gene is left open where the match is weak. Clone size is stated in some rows and not others, as once, few, many or a class when expanded.

TRBV5-1	15	once	-	TRBJ1-1	TGCGCCAGCAGCTACAAACAGGGTACGGACACTGAAGCTTTCTTT	CASSYKQGTDTEAFF
TRBV7-9	13	-	-	TRBJ2-3	TGTGCCAGCAGCTTAGTGGGGACCGATACGCAGTATTTT	CASSLVGTDTQYF
TRBV27	13	-	-	TRBJ1-1	TGTGCCAGCAGTTTAAATGGGCAGACTGAAGCTTTCTTT	CASSLNGQTEAFF
TRBV18	12	-	-	TRBJ1-2	TGTGCCAGCTCACCACTTAACTATGGCTACACCTTC	CASSPLNYGYTF
TRBV28	15	few	-	TRBJ1-5	TGTGCCAGCCAGGGTCCCGGGGGTAGCAATCAGCCCCAGCATTTT	CASQGPGGSNQPQHF
TRBV5-1	19	-	TRBD2	TRBJ2-1	TGCGCCAGCAGCTCCTACAAAAGACTAGCGGGTTCCGCCTACAATGAGCAGTTCTTC	CASSSYKRLAGSAYNEQFF
TRBV7-3	13	-	-	TRBJ2-5	TGTGCCAGCAGCTTAAACTCTTTGGGGACCCAGTACTTC	CASSLNSLGTQYF
TRBV5-1	14	-	TRBD2	TRBJ2-1	TGCGCCAGCACCCTAGCGGGAGTGGGGAATGAGCAGTTCTTC	CASTLAGVGNEQFF
TRBV7-3	16	-	-	TRBJ2-2	TGTGCCAGCAGCTTAAGTGGTGGCTATTCTACCGGGGAGCTGTTTTTT	CASSLSGGYSTGELFF
TRBV5-1	17	-	-	TRBJ2-2	TGCGCCAGCAGCCAGGGACCCGAGGTTCTAGACACCGGGGAGCTGTTTTTT	CASSQGPEVLDTGELFF
TRBV6-5	15	-	-	TRBJ1-3	TGTGCCAGCAGCTTAGAGGGACTTGATGGAAACACCATATATTTT	CASSLEGLDGNTIYF
TRBV6-2/TRBV6-3	16	once	TRBD2	TRBJ2-2	TGTGCCAGCAGCCCCGGACTAGCGGGAGACACCGGGGAGCTGTTTTTT	CASSPGLAGDTGELFF
TRBV19	15	-	-	TRBJ1-5	TGTGCCAGTAGTATCATAGAATATAGCAATCAGCCCCAGCATTTT	CASSIIEYSNQPQHF
TRBV6-2/TRBV6-3	13	-	-	TRBJ1-1	TGTGCCAGCAGCGGGGAAGGTGGAACTGAAGCTTTCTTT	CASSGEGGTEAFF
TRBV7-8	13	-	-	TRBJ1-6	TGTGCCAGCAGCTTAACTGTATATTCACCCCTCCACTTT	CASSLTVYSPLHF
TRBV6-6	16	-	TRBD1	TRBJ1-5	TGTGCCAGCAGGCAGAGGGGACAGGGTGCGAATCAGCCCCAGCATTTT	CASRQRGQGANQPQHF
TRBV15	14	-	-	TRBJ1-1	TGTGCCACCAGCAGAGATCTTGAGAACACTGAAGCTTTCTTT	CATSRDLENTEAFF
TRBV7-9	17	few	TRBD2	TRBJ2-1	TGTGCCAGCAGCCCCAGGACTAGCGGGCACTCCTACAATGAGCAGTTCTTC	CASSPRTSGHSYNEQFF
TRBV29-1	14	-	-	TRBJ1-1	TGCAGCGTGGTCCAGGGGCTCCGGAACACTGAAGCTTTCTTT	CSVVQGLRNTEAFF
TRBV5-1	14	-	-	TRBJ1-1	TGCGCCAGCAGCTTGGGACAGCCGAACACTGAAGCTTTCTTT	CASSLGQPNTEAFF
TRBV5-1	15	-	TRBD1	TRBJ1-4	TGCGCCAGCAGCTTGGAGACAGGGGGTGGAGAAAAACTGTTTTTT	CASSLETGGGEKLFF
TRBV7-2	16	-	TRBD2	TRBJ2-2	TGTGCCAGCAGCTTGGCCCCCGGGACTAAATCCGGGGAGCTGTTTTTT	CASSLAPGTKSGELFF
TRBV6-5	15	-	-	TRBJ1-4	TGTGCCAGCAGTTACTCCTCAGGAGCTAATGAAAAACTGTTTTTT	CASSYSSGANEKLFF
TRBV18	14	-	-	TRBJ1-2	TGTGCCAGCTCACCAGCACAGACAAACTATGGCTACACCTTC	CASSPAQTNYGYTF
TRBV6-5	14	few	-	TRBJ1-5	TGTGCCAGCACGAGACAGACAAGCAATCAGCCCCAGCATTTT	CASTRQTSNQPQHF
TRBV30	17	-	TRBD1	TRBJ2-7	TGTGCCTGGAGTGGACCCGGCGACAGGGCTAGCTCCTACGAGCAGTACTTC	CAWSGPGDRASSYEQYF